This T cell receptor (beta chain) was captured by sequencing in a study of PD-L1 blockade in urothelial cancer. The repertoire was sequenced with immunoSEQ multiplex PCR; TCRdb's copy has only in-frame clones and lacks some. This sample has about 80,000 clones; around 90% occur once, and the top ten carry around 5%. The germline gives CDR1 GTSNPN, CDR2 SVGIG (reference sequence). The CDR3 has 12 amino acids. Trimming took 4 bases from V and 4 from J, leaving 10 bases between them. The input for sequencing was PBMCs, taken around atezolizumab (anti-PD-L1) treatment. The clonotype was recovered from a woman aged 70-85 years with urothelial cancer. The V call is TRBV30, the J call TRBJ1-2, with D perhaps matching TRBD1 (6 bases). The CDR3 reads CAWIQGIYGYTF. As DNA, the CDR3 is TGTGCCTGGATACAGGGCATCTATGGCTACACCTTC.